The next 13 T cell receptor beta chains were all read from a single sample in a study of CD8 T cells in Susac syndrome. Reverse transcription of about 0.45 to 1 ug RNA used random hexamers. A single record per CDR3 protein comes from TCRdb applying MiXCR to the immunoSEQ multiplex PCR reads. The repertoire holds tens of thousands of distinct CDR3 sequences, with roughly 95% as singletons. Source material: CD8+ T cells from PBMCs. These receptors originate from a human donor with Susac syndrome.

V and J are TRBV11-2 and TRBJ1-1; 7 nucleotides line up with TRBD1. Germline assignment: CDR1 SGHAT and CDR2 FQNNGV. The ends lost 3 bases at V and 3 bases at J; junction bases unmatched: 16. The CDR3 is made up of 18 amino acids. The CDR3 nucleotides are TGTGCCAGCAGCTTCGCCCCGGGCAGGGGTGACAGGGACACTGAAGCTTTCTTT. It is translated as CASSFAPGRGDRDTEAFF.

The chain joins TRBV7-9 to TRBJ2-7; D might be TRBD2 (5 bases). Trimming stripped 2 bases from V and 6 bases from J, with 11 bases between. CDR1 and CDR2 from the germline V gene are SEHNR and FQNEAQ (reference sequence). This CDR3 is 13 amino acids long. In nucleotides, the CDR3 is TGTGCCAGCAGCTTAAGCCTAGCAGGCGAGCAGTACTTC. The encoded protein is CASSLSLAGEQYF.

The rearrangement uses TRBV27 and TRBJ2-2; the D gene could be TRBD1 or TRBD2 (5 bases each). CDR3 length: 16 amino acids. The V gene's germline CDR1 is MNHEY and CDR2 SMNVEV (reference sequence). V shed 6 bases and J shed 0 bases, with 14 bases lying between them. The CDR3 region is CASRVRGPSNTGELFF. CDR3 DNA: TGTGCCAGCAGGGTCCGGGGCCCTTCGAACACCGGGGAGCTGTTTTTT.

The chain links TRBV14 to TRBJ2-3, with TRBD2 as a possible D gene (6 bases). Germline V gene lookup returns CDR1 SGHDN and CDR2 FVKESK. Trimming took 3 bases from V and 6 from J, leaving 22 bases between them. This CDR3 comprises 17 residues. CDR3 nucleotide sequence: TGTGCCAGCAGCCATGTAAACTCCGGGACTGCCAAGGATACGCAGTATTTT. Protein: CASSHVNSGTAKDTQYF. Combining the CDR3 with reference TRBV14 and TRBJ2-3 gives the whole variable domain EAGVTQFPSHSVIEKGQTVTLRCDPISGHDNLYWYRRVMGKEIKFLLHFVKESKQDESGMPNNRFLAERTGGTYSTLKVQPAELEDSGVYFCASSHVNSGTAKDTQYFGPGTRLTVL.

V gene TRBV30 combines with J gene TRBJ2-1; D perhaps matches TRBD2 (6 bases). The CDR3 length is 13 residues. The V end lost 0 bases, the J end lost 4 bases, and 7 bases lay between the germline ends. Germline CDR1 is GTSNPN and CDR2 is SVGIG (reference sequence). CDR3 residues: CAWSVGGYNEQFF. The CDR3 DNA sequence: TGTGCCTGGAGTGTCGGGGGATACAATGAGCAGTTCTTC.

V usage is TRBV13 and J usage is TRBJ2-1, with D perhaps matching TRBD2 (7 bases). Deletions cut 5 bases from V and 3 bases from J, with 20 bases between. The CDR3 is 17 amino acids. The germline V gene encodes CDR1 PRHDT and CDR2 FYEKMQ (reference sequence). The DNA of the CDR3 is TGTGCCAGCAGCCAGACGCGGGGGCCAGAACACTACAATGAGCAGTTCTTC. The encoded protein is CASSQTRGPEHYNEQFF.

Only one count was recorded for this clonotype. The gene calls are TRBV6-5 and TRBJ2-2; D gene ambiguous. This CDR3 comprises 15 residues. V lost 0 bases, J lost 0 bases, and 5 bases lay in between. Germline-derived CDR1 and CDR2 are MNHEY and SVGAGI. In DNA, the CDR3 is TGTGCCAGCAGTTACTCGACGGCGAACACCGGGGAGCTGTTTTTT. Amino acid sequence: CASSYSTANTGELFF.

This chain connects TRBV28 to TRBJ2-2; possibly TRBD2 for D (7 bases). The CDR3 is 15 residues long. Trimming took 6 bases from V and 5 from J, leaving 16 bases between them. Germline V lookup: CDR1 MDHEN, CDR2 SYDVKM. The CDR3 sequence is CASSLRGAGTGELFF. CDR3 nucleotide sequence: TGTGCCAGCAGCCTCCGGGGGGCCGGGACCGGGGAGCTGTTTTTT.

This chain links TRBV5-6 with TRBJ1-1, with D perhaps TRBD1 (5 bases). The CDR3 has 14 residues. Trimming took off 2 bases at V and 6 bases at J, with 14 bases between the two ends. CDR1 and CDR2 (germline): SGHDT, YYEEEE. In DNA, the CDR3 is TGTGCCAGCAGCTTAAAGAAGGGAGGGGCTGAAGCTTTCTTT. This sequence encodes CASSLKKGGAEAFF. Based on the CDR3 plus reference TRBV5-6 and TRBJ1-1, the full variable domain is DAGVTQSPTHLIKTRGQQVTLRCSPKSGHDTVSWYQQALGQGPQFIFQYYEEEERQRGNFPDRFSGHQFPNYSSELNVNALLLGDSALYLCASSLKKGGAEAFFGQGTRLTVV.

The genes are TRBV6-1 and TRBJ1-1; TRBD1 matches 7 bases. The V gene end was trimmed by 6 bases and the J gene end by 3 bases; junction bases not matched to a gene: 13. CDR1 MNHNS and CDR2 SASEGT come from the germline V gene. This CDR3 comprises 16 residues. The CDR3 DNA reads TGTGCCAGCAGAGACAGGGTCAGAAAAGCAGACACTGAAGCTTTCTTT. It codes for CASRDRVRKADTEAFF.

The rearrangement joins TRBV27 to TRBJ1-5, with D perhaps matching TRBD1 (5 bases). Germline V gene lookup returns CDR1 MNHEY and CDR2 SMNVEV (reference sequence). This CDR3 contains 15 residues. With 0 bases removed from V and 3 bases from J, the gap between germline ends came to 9 bases. The CDR3 sequence: CASSLSRTPNQPQHF. The CDR3 nucleotides read TGTGCCAGCAGTTTATCACGGACACCCAATCAGCCCCAGCATTTT.

The chain combines TRBV9 with TRBJ1-2, with TRBD1 matching 9 bases. Losses at the gene ends were 4 bases for V and 6 bases for J; bases not matched to a gene: 7. Germline loops: CDR1 SGDLS, CDR2 YYNGEE. This CDR3 has 14 residues. The CDR3 loop reads CASSLQGARHGYTF. DNA for the CDR3: TGTGCCAGCAGCTTACAGGGGGCCAGGCATGGCTACACCTTC.

This chain joins TRBV2 and TRBJ2-1; tentatively, D is TRBD2 (5 bases). CDR3 length: 15 residues. Germline CDR1 SNHLY, CDR2 FYNNEI. The ends were cut back, 0 bases at V and 7 bases at J, with 13 bases in the middle. In nucleotides, the CDR3 is TGTGCCAGCAGTGAAGCGGGGAGCCTTTGGAATGAGCAGTTCTTC. Translation: CASSEAGSLWNEQFF.